The TCR beta chain under discussion was sequenced for a study of T-cell reconstitution after alpha-beta-depleted transplantation in children. The CDR3 runs to 14 residues. Trimming at V came to 5 bases and at J to 8 bases, leaving 10 bases not matched to a gene. Germline lookup yields CDR1 MNHEY and CDR2 SMNVEV (reference sequence). TCRbeta library construction was performed incorporating unique molecular identifiers. MiXCR, applied by TCRdb to the PCR reads, yields one record per CDR3 protein. The data show a few hundred thousand distinct CDR3 sequences, under 13% seen once. The sequenced sample was PBMCs from the stem cell graft donor, obtained from the stem cell graft. V gene TRBV27 combines with J gene TRBJ2-5; TRBD1 matches at 8 bases. This receptor was identified in a human donor who donated a stem cell graft to a child with acute lymphoblastic leukemia. CDR3 loop: CASSLGQGFGTQYF. The CDR3 coding sequence is TGTGCCAGCAGTCTAGGACAGGGCTTCGGTACCCAGTACTTC.